These T cell receptor beta chains were read from a single sample in a study of cytomegalovirus exposure and HLA in healthy donors. Sequencing was performed with immunoSEQ multiplex PCR; in TCRdb, only in-frame clones are kept and a portion is missing. The data show around 150,000 clones, 77% seen once. The source material was PBMCs. The receptors originated from a woman aged 40 to 49 in good health and CMV-seropositive. CDR3s include the opening cysteine and the closing phenylalanine or tryptophan. The order of the fields is J gene, D gene, V gene, clone size, CDR3 DNA, CDR3 protein. The D gene is left open where the match is weak. Rows give clone size only sometimes, using once, few, many, or a class for an expanded clone.

TRBJ1-1	TRBD1	TRBV19	.	TGTGCCAGTAGTGCAACAGGGGGACCCCCTGAAGCTTTCTTT	CASSATGGPPEAFF
TRBJ2-3	TRBD2	TRBV9	.	TGTGCCAGCAGCGCTCGACTAGCGGGCGGCACAGATACGCAGTATTTT	CASSARLAGGTDTQYF
TRBJ2-7	TRBD1	TRBV28	.	TGTGCCAGCAGTTCGAGCACCGGGACAGGGGGATATGAAACCTACGAGCAGTACTTC	CASSSSTGTGGYETYEQYF
TRBJ1-4	TRBD1	TRBV7-9	.	TGTGCCAGCAGCCTACAGGGGGCAGGTGAAAAACTGTTTTTT	CASSLQGAGEKLFF
TRBJ1-5	TRBD1	TRBV18	.	TGTGCCAGCTCACCCGGATACGGACAGGGTAATCAGCCCCAGCATTTT	CASSPGYGQGNQPQHF
TRBJ2-7	.	TRBV21-1	.	TGTGCCAGCAGCACGAGGCAAAGAGGCTACGAGCAGTACTTC	CASSTRQRGYEQYF
TRBJ1-2	.	TRBV9	.	TGTGCCAGCAGCGCCACTACAGGGAACTATGGCTACACCTTC	CASSATTGNYGYTF
TRBJ2-3	.	TRBV7-6	.	TGTGCCAGCAGCTCCGTGCTATCGTCAGGGACAGATACGCAGTATTTT	CASSSVLSSGTDTQYF
TRBJ1-4	TRBD1	TRBV27	.	TGTGCCAGCAGGGACAGGGGGCTTACTAATGAAAAACTGTTTTTT	CASRDRGLTNEKLFF
TRBJ2-2	.	TRBV5-4	.	TGTGCCAGCAGCTTACAGAACACCGGGGAGCTGTTTTTT	CASSLQNTGELFF
TRBJ2-1	.	TRBV7-2	.	TGTGCCAGCAGTTCCGGGACTCCTAGTGAGCAGTTCTTC	CASSSGTPSEQFF
TRBJ2-7	.	TRBV14	.	TGTGCCAGCAGCCCGAGGCTGTCCTACGAGCAGTACTTC	CASSPRLSYEQYF
TRBJ2-5	.	TRBV28	.	TGTGCCAGCAGTTCGACAGGCTGGGGAGAGACCCAGTACTTC	CASSSTGWGETQYF
TRBJ2-5	.	TRBV7-2	once	TGTGCCAGCAGCTTCAGGTTTGCACAAGAGACCCAGTACTTC	CASSFRFAQETQYF
TRBJ1-2	.	TRBV18	.	TGTGCCAGCTCACCGGAGGGGATGAACTATGGCTACACCTTC	CASSPEGMNYGYTF
TRBJ1-4	.	TRBV30	.	TGTGCCTGGAGTGCAAGGGGTAGAGCAACTAATGAAAAACTGTTTTTT	CAWSARGRATNEKLFF
TRBJ2-3	TRBD2	TRBV30	.	TGTGCCTGGAACAGCGGGGGCACAGATACGCAGTATTTT	CAWNSGGTDTQYF
TRBJ2-7	TRBD2	TRBV7-9	.	TGTGCCAGCAGCCGAGCGGGAAGCACCTACGAGCAGTACTTC	CASSRAGSTYEQYF
TRBJ2-7	TRBD2	TRBV5-8	few	TGTGCCAGCAGATTCGGGTCAGCGGGGATCTACGAGCAGTACTTC	CASRFGSAGIYEQYF
TRBJ1-2	.	TRBV30	.	TGTGCCTGGAGTTGGACTGCAGTCTCCCTCTCGTATGGCTACACCTTC	CAWSWTAVSLSYGYTF
TRBJ1-4	.	TRBV6-5	once	TGTGCCACCGCGAGGAAGTACGATGAAAAACTGTTTTTT	CATARKYDEKLFF
TRBJ2-5	.	TRBV9	.	TGTGCCAGCAGCGTAAGGAGGGGACTCCAAGAGACCCAGTACTTC	CASSVRRGLQETQYF
TRBJ2-6	.	TRBV25-1	.	TGTGCCAGCAGTGAATCGGGGACATCTGGGGCCAACGTCCTGACTTTC	CASSESGTSGANVLTF
TRBJ2-7	TRBD2	TRBV4-1	.	TGCGCCAGCAGCCAGAGACTAGCGTATGAAATCGGCGAGCAGTACTTC	CASSQRLAYEIGEQYF
TRBJ1-6	.	TRBV2	few	TGTGCCAGCAGTGGGGGAGGGCTTGATTCACCCCTCCACTTT	CASSGGGLDSPLHF
TRBJ2-7	TRBD2	TRBV6-1	.	TGTGCCAGCAGTGAATATCCGGGGGGCTCCTACGAGCAGTACTTC	CASSEYPGGSYEQYF
TRBJ2-2	.	TRBV19	.	TGTGCCAGTAGAGATGGGGTCGGGGGGCTAGTTACCGGGGAGCTGTTTTTT	CASRDGVGGLVTGELFF
TRBJ1-1	.	TRBV19	few	TGTGCCAGTTCCCGAGGGAATATGAACACTGAAGCTTTCTTT	CASSRGNMNTEAFF
TRBJ2-7	.	TRBV6-5	.	TGTGCCAGCAGTTACTCAATCGCAGGTAATGCCTACGAGCAGTACTTC	CASSYSIAGNAYEQYF
TRBJ2-3	.	TRBV4-1	.	TGCGCCAGCAGCCAAGAAACTACAGATACGCAGTATTTT	CASSQETTDTQYF
TRBJ2-7	.	TRBV6-5	.	TGTGCCAGCAGTCCGGCTCGACGGACACACTACGAGCAGTACTTC	CASSPARRTHYEQYF
TRBJ2-7	.	TRBV19	.	TGTGCCAGTACGGGAAGGACGTGGGACGAGCAGTACTTC	CASTGRTWDEQYF
TRBJ2-7	TRBD2	TRBV6-5	.	TGTGCCAGCAGTTACTCGGCTTCGGGGGGATCCTACGAGCAGTACTTC	CASSYSASGGSYEQYF
TRBJ2-4	.	TRBV11-2	.	TGTGCCAGCAGCTCAAAACTTATAGCCAAAAACATTCAGTACTTC	CASSSKLIAKNIQYF
TRBJ1-2	TRBD1	TRBV27	.	TGTGCCAGCAGTGTCGCCGGGACAGGGGGCTTCTATGGCTACACCTTC	CASSVAGTGGFYGYTF
TRBJ2-7	TRBD2	TRBV10-2	.	TGCGCCAGCAGCCGACTAGCGGGGAGCTACGAGCAGTACTTC	CASSRLAGSYEQYF
TRBJ2-7	TRBD2	TRBV4-3	.	TGCGCCAGCAGCCAAGGACTTAGCGGGACCTACGAGCAGTACTTC	CASSQGLSGTYEQYF
TRBJ2-1	TRBD2	TRBV9	.	TGTGCCAGCAGCGTATTGACTAGCGGGGGCAATGAGCAGTTCTTC	CASSVLTSGGNEQFF
TRBJ2-5	.	TRBV2	.	TGTGCCAGCAGCTCCGACAACCAAGAGACCCAGTACTTC	CASSSDNQETQYF
TRBJ1-1	.	TRBV10-1	few	TGCGCCAGCAGTGAGTCTGCAGGGGATTATGATGAAGCTTTCTTT	CASSESAGDYDEAFF
TRBJ2-5	.	TRBV10-1	once	TGCGCCAGCAGTGAGTCGGGAGAAGAGACCCAGTACTTC	CASSESGEETQYF
TRBJ2-1	.	TRBV30	.	TGTGCCTGGGGCAGGGGGGTTTCCTACAATGAGCAGTTCTTC	CAWGRGVSYNEQFF
TRBJ2-2	.	TRBV30	.	TGTGCCTGGAGTGTACGAGTTACCGGGGAGCTGTTTTTT	CAWSVRVTGELFF
TRBJ2-3	TRBD2	TRBV6-6	.	TGTGCCAGCAGTTACCTAGCGGGGTCCGCAGATACGCAGTATTTT	CASSYLAGSADTQYF
TRBJ1-1	.	TRBV19	.	TGTGCCAGTAGCCCCTCCGGGGGTGAAGCTTTCTTT	CASSPSGGEAFF
TRBJ2-1	TRBD2	TRBV25-1	.	TGTGCCAGCAGTGAATGGGATAGCGGGAGGAATGAGCAGTTCTTC	CASSEWDSGRNEQFF
TRBJ1-4	TRBD1	TRBV30	.	TGTGCCTGGAGACGGCAGGGGGTGGATGAAAAACTGTTTTTT	CAWRRQGVDEKLFF
TRBJ2-5	TRBD2	TRBV19	.	TGTGCCAGTAGTATACTAGCGGGGCTCCCAGAGACCCAGTACTTC	CASSILAGLPETQYF
TRBJ2-3	.	TRBV29-1	.	TGCATCCCGCTCGGGATTCGGGATACGCAGTATTTT	CIPLGIRDTQYF
TRBJ1-6	.	TRBV7-6	.	TGTGCCAGCAGCGCTATGGGGGGGAGGGATAATTCACCCCTCCACTTT	CASSAMGGRDNSPLHF